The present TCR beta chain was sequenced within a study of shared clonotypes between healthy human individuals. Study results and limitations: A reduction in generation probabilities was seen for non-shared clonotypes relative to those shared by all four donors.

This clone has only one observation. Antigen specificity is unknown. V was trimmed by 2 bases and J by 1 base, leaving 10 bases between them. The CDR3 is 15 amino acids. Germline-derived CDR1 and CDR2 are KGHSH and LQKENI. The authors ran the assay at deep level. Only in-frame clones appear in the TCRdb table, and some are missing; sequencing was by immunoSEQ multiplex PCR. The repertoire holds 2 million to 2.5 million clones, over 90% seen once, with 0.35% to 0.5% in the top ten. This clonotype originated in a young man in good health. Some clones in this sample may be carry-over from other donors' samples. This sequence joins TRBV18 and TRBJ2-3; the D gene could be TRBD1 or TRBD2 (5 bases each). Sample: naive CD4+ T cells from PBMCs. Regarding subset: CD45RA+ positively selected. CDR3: CASSPTVGGTDTQYF. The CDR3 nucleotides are TGTGCCAGCTCACCAACCGTGGGGGGCACAGATACGCAGTATTTT.